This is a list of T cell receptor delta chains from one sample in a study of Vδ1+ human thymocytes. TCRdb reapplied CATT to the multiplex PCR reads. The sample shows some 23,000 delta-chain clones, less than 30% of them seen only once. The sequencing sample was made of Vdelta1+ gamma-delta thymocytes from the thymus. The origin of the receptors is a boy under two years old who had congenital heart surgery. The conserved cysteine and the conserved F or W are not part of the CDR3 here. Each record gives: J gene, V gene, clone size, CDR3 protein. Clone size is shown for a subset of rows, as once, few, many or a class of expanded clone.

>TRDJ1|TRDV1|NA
ALGEVPTLGLYGGKLI
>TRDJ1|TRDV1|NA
ALGGRPLKLI
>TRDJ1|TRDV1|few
ALGGAFLEDWGTGYTDKLI
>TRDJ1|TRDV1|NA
ALGDALPMLSVNWGYKLDTDKLI
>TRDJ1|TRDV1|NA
ALGKTGPRGIRDKLI
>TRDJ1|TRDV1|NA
ALGERPTRGVSDKLI
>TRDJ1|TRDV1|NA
ALGELGVFVGLGYTDKLI
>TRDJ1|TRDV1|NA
ALGPYRTTGGYWKPLYTDKLI
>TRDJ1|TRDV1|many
ALGEPESPAWGMSADKLI
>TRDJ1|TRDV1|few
ALGERVRLESSTDKLI
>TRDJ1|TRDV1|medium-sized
ALGFWDKLI
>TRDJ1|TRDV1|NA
ALGERLRPTAVLSDKLI
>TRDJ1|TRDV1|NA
ALGENFAAKLI
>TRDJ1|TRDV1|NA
ALGAKSPGLGDNTTDKLI
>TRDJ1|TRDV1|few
APADSTYWGISCPQPDKLI
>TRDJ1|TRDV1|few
ALGGTKTGKGYTDKLI
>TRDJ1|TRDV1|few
ALGAPSNTDKLI
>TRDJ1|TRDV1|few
ALGVPYWGIPRLI
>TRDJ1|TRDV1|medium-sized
ALGVHSVLEYTDKLI
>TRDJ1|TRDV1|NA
ALGEGVLGPRPIKLI
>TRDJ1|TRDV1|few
ALGDTGADKLI
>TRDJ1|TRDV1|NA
ALGAPINRGLI
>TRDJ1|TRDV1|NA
ALGEASLYTDKVI